This TCR beta chain was found in a study of response to subunit inactivated influenza vaccine. Study-level findings and limits: The authors proposed limited new T cell recruitment per seasonal influenza vaccination.

This CDR3 has 13 amino acids. The trim removed 10 bases at V and 7 bases at J, leaving 5 bases unmatched. CDR1 is MNHEY, CDR2 SVGEGT, per germline. This clonotype was detected a few times. Its target is unknown. TCRdb re-called the RT-PCR reads with MiXCR, one entry per CDR3 protein. Of more than 450,000 distinct CDR3 sequences in the sample, 12% are singletons; the top ten hold roughly 10%. The sequence derives from a man between 50 and 59 years old who received an inactivated influenza vaccine. The input for sequencing was PBMCs from blood, taken on the day of vaccination. The chain carries TRBV6-2 or TRBV6-3 and TRBJ2-4; TRBD2 agrees at 12 bases. Here the CDR3 DNA reads TGTGCCACCACGACTAGCGGGAGCAACATTCAGTACTTC. Translated, it gives CATTTSGSNIQYF.